The T cell receptor (beta chain) described here comes from a study of human T cells and chemical hapten exposure. Study-wide results and caveats: TCRs at high frequency, those above 1 in 1000, did not change with DPC sensitization.

This clonotype was found many times. Antigen unknown. The CDR3 totals 13 residues. The germline gives CDR1 DFQATT, CDR2 SNEGSKA (reference sequence). With V trimmed by 6 bases and J by 7 bases, 8 bases remained unmatched. Each CDR3 protein gets one entry after TCRdb re-called the 5' RACE reads with MiXCR. The top ten clones hold 1.3% to 1.5% of a sample with some 150,000 distinct CDR3 sequences, 3.5% to 5% of them seen once. Someone pulled total RNA out of unfractionated whole blood. The chain employs TRBV20-1 and TRBJ1-2; the match to TRBD1 covers 10 bases. The TCR comes from a female donor in good health. The CDR3 DNA reads TGCAGTGCCGCACCGGGACAGGGGTGTGGCTACACCTTC. Encoded protein: CSAAPGQGCGYTF.